This TCR beta chain appears in the sequencing data of a study of shared clonotypes between healthy human individuals. The team ran DNA from unsorted PBMCs on ten immunoSEQ deep assay plates for sequencing. Measured with immunoSEQ multiplex PCR; TCRdb has only the in-frame clones, and not every one. The repertoire includes around 530,000 clones, roughly 79% of them detected once, and approximately 12% sits in the top ten. Every donor was a Caucasian adult from Nashville, Tennessee. Source material: PBMCs. The origin of this receptor is a woman aged 40 to 55 in good health. Some clones in this sample may be carry-over from other donors' samples.

The DNA of the CDR3 is TGTGCCAGCAGCTCCGGGAAGGATACGCAGTATTTT. Translated, it gives CASSSGKDTQYF. The genes are TRBV7-6 and TRBJ2-3; D perhaps matches TRBD2 (5 bases). This CDR3 comprises 12 residues. CDR1 and CDR2 from the germline V gene are SGHVS and FNYEAQ. V was pared by 4 bases and J by 6 bases, with 8 bases between.